This T cell receptor beta chain was recorded in a study of blood T cell repertoires in COVID-19 (dated by TCRdb to the early 2020s). Regarding the research as a whole: Samples from collaborators originated in the United States, Italy and Spain and spanned both the acute and convalescent phases of COVID-19. The material from the prospective study consisted of cDNA or gDNA derived from T cells, B-cell-depleted T cells, or PBMCs. Deeply sampled blood TCRbeta repertoires from subjects exposed to, actively infected with, or recovered from COVID-19 were included in the dataset. A freely available public database, intended as a resource for researchers studying the immune response to SARS-CoV-2, is where the repertoires were released. Where available, HLA class I and class II types were taken from metadata supplied by the sample provider and were not determined by assay-based typing. Samples came from the ongoing ImmuneRACE study (first 160 participants) plus 1,254 subjects from 6 global collaborators. The sample metadata nearly always contained a de-identified subject ID, COVID-19 status, age in years and sex. Results and caveats for the whole study, not just this receptor: Clinical and demographic metadata were provided uncurated, with the amount varying by source and participant.

TCRbeta CDR3 regions were amplified from genomic DNA by means of the immunoSEQ Assay, a bias-controlled multiplex PCR. As for the authors' bioinformatics: The number of nucleated cells in each sample was estimated from the amplification of reference gene primers within the assay. To quantify the absolute abundance of each unique TCRbeta CDR3 rearrangement, sequence reads were collapsed and filtered. Productive Simpson clonality was computed per sample as the square root of Simpson's diversity index over productive rearrangements. Imported from immuneACCESS, the table was reduced by TCRdb to in-frame sequences with V and J called. These copies leave out some clones; in studies compared against another copy, an unresolved V gene accounts for under half, and the cause of the remainder is not known. The V and J calls and clone size come from that table; D and trimming were worked out from the DNA. The sample table holds a few hundred thousand clones, of which roughly 87% were seen once. Less than 6% of the sample comes from the top ten.

The CDR3 covers 18 residues, taking in both the cysteine and the phenylalanine. Left in the record is the CDR3 DNA by itself, 54 bases read in frame from the first base. CDR1 and CDR2 are read off the germline V gene as LGHNT and FRNRAP. Trimming leaves V shorter by 5 bases and J shorter by 6 bases, with the junction holding 17 bases beyond the gene matches. On this clone: What antigen it recognizes has not been identified. The sample holds no much larger clone one base away, and base qualities are not on file.

Participants in the prospective study were enrolled through a virtual design, were aged roughly 18 to 90 years, and lived in about two dozen United States geographic areas. In the prospective study, participants were assigned to cohorts based on the clinical history participants reported in a screening survey and a study questionnaire. Recovered participants in ImmuneRACE Cohort 3 were defined by two consecutive negative NP/OP PCR tests, clearance by a healthcare professional, or resolution of symptoms. Mobile phlebotomists in the prospective study collected whole blood, serum and a nasopharyngeal or oropharyngeal swab from every participant. Additional blood draws and questionnaires over an approximately two-month period could optionally be provided by prospective study participants. Blood samples from the prospective study were shipped frozen or at room temperature prior to DNA extraction.

This sequence originates from a woman in her twenties or thirties who had recovered from COVID-19. Sequenced material: PBMCs or T cells enriched from blood (not recorded which). Recombination connected TRBV12-5 to TRBJ1-5; TRBD1 fits 9 bases in the junction. In nucleotide form, the sequence is TGTGCTAGTGGTCCCCCGGGACAGGGAACTCTTATGGTTCAGCCCCAGCATTTT. The translation is CASGPPGQGTLMVQPQHF.